Listed below are T cell receptor beta chains from one sample, sequenced in a study of vaccination effects on CD4 cells after COVID-19. TCRdb's table, derived via immunoSEQ multiplex PCR, lists solely in-frame clones and lacks some. The data contain about 22,000 clones, around 74% of them seen just once; the ten biggest clones take up roughly 20%. The antigens these receptors bind are not known. The sequencing here drew on CD4+ T cells from PBMCs cultured with HCoV-NL63 spike peptides, taken after COVID-19 vaccination. The receptors were gathered from a human donor who received a COVID-19 vaccine. The CDR3 runs from the conserved cysteine through the conserved F or W. A D gene is named only where the DNA matches it firmly. The listing skips clone size in some rows; elsewhere it reads once, few, many or a size class.

CDR3nt: TGTGCCAGCTCAACCTACAGGGGGCCGTACCAAGAGACCCAGTACTTC
CDR3aa: CASSTYRGPYQETQYF
j_gene: TRBJ2-5
d_gene: TRBD1
v_gene: TRBV18
abundance: .

CDR3nt: TGTGCCAGCTCACCAGGACAGGGAATGAACACTGAAGCTTTCTTT
CDR3aa: CASSPGQGMNTEAFF
j_gene: TRBJ1-1
d_gene: TRBD1
v_gene: TRBV18
abundance: once

CDR3nt: TGTGCCAGCAGCCCCACGGGACAGGGATGGGTAAACACCATATATTTT
CDR3aa: CASSPTGQGWVNTIYF
j_gene: TRBJ1-3
d_gene: TRBD1
v_gene: TRBV9
abundance: .

CDR3nt: TGTGCCAGCAGTTTGTGGGATAATTCACCCCTCCACTTT
CDR3aa: CASSLWDNSPLHF
j_gene: TRBJ1-6
d_gene: .
v_gene: TRBV27
abundance: .

CDR3nt: TGTGCCACCAGCAGAGATGGGGACAGGACGGACACTGAAGCTTTCTTT
CDR3aa: CATSRDGDRTDTEAFF
j_gene: TRBJ1-1
d_gene: TRBD1
v_gene: TRBV15
abundance: .

CDR3nt: TGTGCCAGCAGTCCTTGGACAGGGAGTAATGAAAAACTGTTTTTT
CDR3aa: CASSPWTGSNEKLFF
j_gene: TRBJ1-4
d_gene: TRBD1
v_gene: TRBV6-5
abundance: once

CDR3nt: TGTGCCAGCAGCCAAGACGGGGGCGGGTTCCAAGAGACCCAGTACTTC
CDR3aa: CASSQDGGGFQETQYF
j_gene: TRBJ2-5
d_gene: .
v_gene: TRBV4-2
abundance: .

CDR3nt: TGTGCCAGCGGACAGGTCTACAATGAGCAGTTCTTC
CDR3aa: CASGQVYNEQFF
j_gene: TRBJ2-1
d_gene: TRBD1
v_gene: TRBV2
abundance: few

CDR3nt: TGTGCCAGCCTCCGGGACAGGACAGATACGCAGTATTTT
CDR3aa: CASLRDRTDTQYF
j_gene: TRBJ2-3
d_gene: TRBD1
v_gene: TRBV12-3/TRBV12-4
abundance: many

CDR3nt: TGTGCCAGCAGCCAAGCAGGGGCCTTCCCTGACTCTGGAAACACCATATATTTT
CDR3aa: CASSQAGAFPDSGNTIYF
j_gene: TRBJ1-3
d_gene: .
v_gene: TRBV3-1/TRBV3-2
abundance: .

CDR3nt: TGCAGTGCTAGTGGGGGCAGGGGGAACCAGCCCCAGCATTTT
CDR3aa: CSASGGRGNQPQHF
j_gene: TRBJ1-5
d_gene: TRBD1
v_gene: TRBV20-1
abundance: .

CDR3nt: TGTGCTAGTGGTTTGGCCCTCTCCCCAGGCCTGGGAGCTTTCTTT
CDR3aa: CASGLALSPGLGAFF
j_gene: TRBJ1-1
d_gene: .
v_gene: TRBV12-5
abundance: few

CDR3nt: TGTGCCTGGGGACAGGCGGATCCCACAAATACGCAGTATTTT
CDR3aa: CAWGQADPTNTQYF
j_gene: TRBJ2-3
d_gene: TRBD1
v_gene: TRBV30
abundance: .

CDR3nt: TGTGCCAGCAGCCAAGGGGTTCCCCAGTACTTC
CDR3aa: CASSQGVPQYF
j_gene: TRBJ2-5
d_gene: .
v_gene: TRBV14
abundance: .

CDR3nt: TGTGCCAGCAGCTTAGAGGCGACAGTTTATGGCTACACCTTC
CDR3aa: CASSLEATVYGYTF
j_gene: TRBJ1-2
d_gene: .
v_gene: TRBV11-2
abundance: once

CDR3nt: TGTGCCAGCAAGGAAAGGCAGGGGGCCTATGGCTACACCTTC
CDR3aa: CASKERQGAYGYTF
j_gene: TRBJ1-2
d_gene: TRBD1
v_gene: TRBV19
abundance: .

CDR3nt: TGTGCCAGCAGTTCCCGGGGCGGAACGAACACCGGGGAGCTGTTTTTT
CDR3aa: CASSSRGGTNTGELFF
j_gene: TRBJ2-2
d_gene: .
v_gene: TRBV28
abundance: few

CDR3nt: TGTGCCAGCAGTTGGACTAGCGGGGGGGCTGTAGATACGCAGTATTTT
CDR3aa: CASSWTSGGAVDTQYF
j_gene: TRBJ2-3
d_gene: TRBD2
v_gene: TRBV2
abundance: .

CDR3nt: TGTGCCAGCAGTTACTCGAGGGTTCCGGGCGGAAACACCATATATTTT
CDR3aa: CASSYSRVPGGNTIYF
j_gene: TRBJ1-3
d_gene: .
v_gene: TRBV6-5
abundance: .

CDR3nt: TGTGCCAGCAGTTACTCCGGGCAGGGGAATTCACCCCTCCACTTT
CDR3aa: CASSYSGQGNSPLHF
j_gene: TRBJ1-6
d_gene: .
v_gene: TRBV6-5
abundance: .

CDR3nt: TGCAGCGTTTCGGTCGGACCCGACATTCAGTACTTC
CDR3aa: CSVSVGPDIQYF
j_gene: TRBJ2-4
d_gene: .
v_gene: TRBV29-1
abundance: .

CDR3nt: TGTGCCAGCAGTCGGAACAGGGTTGGGAATTCACCCCTCCACTTT
CDR3aa: CASSRNRVGNSPLHF
j_gene: TRBJ1-6
d_gene: .
v_gene: TRBV9
abundance: .

CDR3nt: TGTGCCAGTAACCCGGGACGTCTCAATCAGCCCCAGCATTTT
CDR3aa: CASNPGRLNQPQHF
j_gene: TRBJ1-5
d_gene: .
v_gene: TRBV19
abundance: .

CDR3nt: TGTGCCAGCAGTTTATACCGGGGGAGTGGAAGAGAGACCCAGTACTTC
CDR3aa: CASSLYRGSGRETQYF
j_gene: TRBJ2-5
d_gene: .
v_gene: TRBV28
abundance: .

CDR3nt: TGTGCCAGCAGCTTATCAGGGGTCGGAGGCTACACCTTC
CDR3aa: CASSLSGVGGYTF
j_gene: TRBJ1-2
d_gene: .
v_gene: TRBV7-9
abundance: few

CDR3nt: TGTGCCAGCAGTCCCGGCGGGGTCGACAACGAGCAGTACTTC
CDR3aa: CASSPGGVDNEQYF
j_gene: TRBJ2-7
d_gene: .
v_gene: TRBV6-6
abundance: .

CDR3nt: TGTGCCAGCAGCGTAGGACTAGACGGGTGGGTGCATGAGCAGTTCTTC
CDR3aa: CASSVGLDGWVHEQFF
j_gene: TRBJ2-1
d_gene: .
v_gene: TRBV9
abundance: once

CDR3nt: TGCGCCAGCAGCCAACCACCCAAGTCCCATGAGCAGTTCTTC
CDR3aa: CASSQPPKSHEQFF
j_gene: TRBJ2-1
d_gene: .
v_gene: TRBV4-1
abundance: .

CDR3nt: TGTGCCAGCAGTTACAACCTAGCGGGAGAGGCATACGAGCAGTACTTC
CDR3aa: CASSYNLAGEAYEQYF
j_gene: TRBJ2-7
d_gene: TRBD2
v_gene: TRBV6-5
abundance: .

CDR3nt: TGTGCCAGCAGCTTGGCCGGTAACTATGGCTACACCTTC
CDR3aa: CASSLAGNYGYTF
j_gene: TRBJ1-2
d_gene: .
v_gene: TRBV5-4
abundance: .

CDR3nt: TGCGCCAGCAGTCACTACCCCCGGGACAGGGGTGGAAACACCATATATTTT
CDR3aa: CASSHYPRDRGGNTIYF
j_gene: TRBJ1-3
d_gene: TRBD1
v_gene: TRBV23-1
abundance: .

CDR3nt: TGTGCCAGCAGTCTATATCCGGGACTCCCGAGCTCCTATAATTCACCCCTCCACTTT
CDR3aa: CASSLYPGLPSSYNSPLHF
j_gene: TRBJ1-6
d_gene: .
v_gene: TRBV27
abundance: once

CDR3nt: TGTGCCAGCAGATTAAGGACAGGGCCGAATGAAAAACTGTTTTTT
CDR3aa: CASRLRTGPNEKLFF
j_gene: TRBJ1-4
d_gene: TRBD1
v_gene: TRBV7-2
abundance: .

CDR3nt: TGTGCCAGCAGCCGCAGGGAGGGCTACACCTTC
CDR3aa: CASSRREGYTF
j_gene: TRBJ1-2
d_gene: .
v_gene: TRBV7-8
abundance: .

CDR3nt: TGTGCCAGCAGGGACCAAAAGGAATTCACTGAAGCTTTCTTT
CDR3aa: CASRDQKEFTEAFF
j_gene: TRBJ1-1
d_gene: .
v_gene: TRBV6-5
abundance: .

CDR3nt: TGTGCCAGCAAGGAGGCTGGGACTGAAGCTTTCTTT
CDR3aa: CASKEAGTEAFF
j_gene: TRBJ1-1
d_gene: .
v_gene: TRBV28
abundance: .

CDR3nt: TGTGCCAGTAGCCCGGGACAGCTCATCGTATCCTCTGGGGCCAACGTCCTGACTTTC
CDR3aa: CASSPGQLIVSSGANVLTF
j_gene: TRBJ2-6
d_gene: TRBD1
v_gene: TRBV19
abundance: .

CDR3nt: TGTGCCAGCAGTTGGACAGAAGCCACTGAAGCTTTCTTT
CDR3aa: CASSWTEATEAFF
j_gene: TRBJ1-1
d_gene: .
v_gene: TRBV12-3/TRBV12-4
abundance: .

CDR3nt: TGCAGTGCTAGTACCCCGGGCTATGGCTACACCTTC
CDR3aa: CSASTPGYGYTF
j_gene: TRBJ1-2
d_gene: .
v_gene: TRBV20-1
abundance: .

CDR3nt: TGTGCCAGCAGTAACCGGGACGGTACGGAGCTGTTTTTT
CDR3aa: CASSNRDGTELFF
j_gene: TRBJ2-2
d_gene: .
v_gene: TRBV7-9
abundance: once

CDR3nt: TGTGCCAGCAGCTTAAGAGGGGGCCAAGAGACCCAGTACTTC
CDR3aa: CASSLRGGQETQYF
j_gene: TRBJ2-5
d_gene: .
v_gene: TRBV11-3
abundance: .

CDR3nt: TGTGCCAGCAGCCCCTCTAGCGGGGGGATCTACAATGAGCAGTTCTTC
CDR3aa: CASSPSSGGIYNEQFF
j_gene: TRBJ2-1
d_gene: TRBD2
v_gene: TRBV3-1/TRBV3-2
abundance: .

CDR3nt: TGTGCCAGCAGCAGGGGGCTAGCGGGCGAGCAGTACTTC
CDR3aa: CASSRGLAGEQYF
j_gene: TRBJ2-7
d_gene: .
v_gene: TRBV5-6
abundance: .

CDR3nt: TGTGCCAGCAGTTGGACAGACCACGACGTAGGCTCCTATAATTCACCCCTCCACTTT
CDR3aa: CASSWTDHDVGSYNSPLHF
j_gene: TRBJ1-6
d_gene: .
v_gene: TRBV28
abundance: few

CDR3nt: TGTGCCAGCAGGCCAGCCGGGCTAGCCAAAAACATTCAGTACTTC
CDR3aa: CASRPAGLAKNIQYF
j_gene: TRBJ2-4
d_gene: .
v_gene: TRBV27
abundance: .

CDR3nt: TGCGCCAGCAGCCAAGATCGGGTAGATACGCAGTATTTT
CDR3aa: CASSQDRVDTQYF
j_gene: TRBJ2-3
d_gene: .
v_gene: TRBV4-1
abundance: .

CDR3nt: TGTGCCAGCAGTGAAATAGGGATCTACTATGGCTACACCTTC
CDR3aa: CASSEIGIYYGYTF
j_gene: TRBJ1-2
d_gene: .
v_gene: TRBV6-1
abundance: .

CDR3nt: TGTGCCAGCAGTGAATCGGCGTCCTACAATGAGCAGTTCTTC
CDR3aa: CASSESASYNEQFF
j_gene: TRBJ2-1
d_gene: .
v_gene: TRBV2
abundance: .

CDR3nt: TGTGCCAGCAGCCAAACACCCGGACACCCTGAAGCTTTCTTT
CDR3aa: CASSQTPGHPEAFF
j_gene: TRBJ1-1
d_gene: .
v_gene: TRBV13
abundance: .

CDR3nt: TGTGCCAGCAGCCTAAAAACTAGCGGGAGGGCCTACGAGCAGTACTTC
CDR3aa: CASSLKTSGRAYEQYF
j_gene: TRBJ2-7
d_gene: TRBD2
v_gene: TRBV3-1/TRBV3-2
abundance: .

CDR3nt: TGTGCCAGCAGCCAACTGACAGGGGTTGACTATGGCTACACCTTC
CDR3aa: CASSQLTGVDYGYTF
j_gene: TRBJ1-2
d_gene: TRBD1
v_gene: TRBV3-1/TRBV3-2
abundance: .

CDR3nt: TGTGCCAGCAGCCTAAGGGGCACTGAAGCTTTCTTT
CDR3aa: CASSLRGTEAFF
j_gene: TRBJ1-1
d_gene: .
v_gene: TRBV6-5
abundance: .

CDR3nt: TGTGCCAGCAGCCTAGCGGGATTGCAGTATTTT
CDR3aa: CASSLAGLQYF
j_gene: TRBJ2-3
d_gene: TRBD2
v_gene: TRBV6-5
abundance: .

CDR3nt: TGCGCCAGCAGCCCAGACTCAGATAGGGAGTACCAAGAGACCCAGTACTTC
CDR3aa: CASSPDSDREYQETQYF
j_gene: TRBJ2-5
d_gene: .
v_gene: TRBV4-1
abundance: .